These 25 T cell receptor beta chains were sequenced from one sample in a study of shared clonotypes between healthy human individuals. Profiled with immunoSEQ multiplex PCR; TCRdb holds only in-frame clones, not every one. The table has millions of clones, approximately 94% seen once; the top ten hold around 1.7%. Terminally differentiated effector memory CD45RA+ cells were left out of the naive CD8 fraction, which was CD45RO-negative and positively selected for CCR7. The source material was naive CD8+ T cells from PBMCs. The receptors stem from a young man in good health. Some clones in this sample may be carry-over from other donors' samples.

V usage is TRBV6-5 and J usage is TRBJ1-3, with TRBD1 identical over 11 bases. CDR3 size: 16 residues. The germline CDR1 and CDR2 sequences are MNHEY and SVGAGI. Trimming removed 4 bases from V and 3 bases from J; junction bases left unmatched: 5. This chain's CDR3 is CASSSRTGGFGNTIYF. The CDR3 coding sequence is TGTGCCAGCAGTTCCCGGACAGGGGGCTTTGGAAACACCATATATTTT.

The chain recombines TRBV2 with TRBJ2-1, with D possibly called TRBD1 or TRBD2 (5 bases each). The ends were cut back, 8 bases at V and 5 bases at J, with 13 bases in the middle. The CDR3 is 13 amino acids. Germline V gene sequence: CDR1 SNHLY, CDR2 FYNNEI. CDR3 nucleotides: TGTGCCAGCGAGGGGAAAACGAACAATGAGCAGTTCTTC. Protein sequence: CASEGKTNNEQFF.

The V call is TRBV14, the J call TRBJ2-7; D gene uncertain. Germline V gene sequence: CDR1 SGHDN, CDR2 FVKESK. Trimming pared 1 base from V and 6 bases from J, leaving 10 bases between. The CDR3 has 13 residues. For the CDR3, the DNA is TGTGCCAGCAGCCAAGTCCCTGTGGGCGAGCAGTACTTC. Its translation: CASSQVPVGEQYF.

This clone was detected once. This chain links TRBV19 with TRBJ1-5; the D is unclear. The V gene lost 9 bases and the J gene lost 5 bases, with 8 bases spanning the gap. The CDR3 spans 11 residues. Per germline, CDR1 LNHDA and CDR2 SQIVND (reference sequence). The CDR3 DNA is TGTGCCAGCGGCGGGGATCAGCCCCAGCATTTT. It specifies CASGGDQPQHF.

This clone showed up just a few times. The chain uses TRBV9 and TRBJ1-1; 10 nucleotides line up with TRBD1. The CDR3 sequence is 15 residues long. Germline loops: CDR1 SGDLS, CDR2 YYNGEE. Trimming at V came to 4 bases and at J to 5 bases, leaving 8 bases not matched to a gene. CDR3: CASSLLRTGGTEAFF. The CDR3 nucleotides read TGTGCCAGCAGCCTCCTCCGGACAGGGGGAACTGAAGCTTTCTTT.

The chain has TRBV2 and TRBJ2-1; a weak D match, TRBD2 (5 bases). Trimming cost V 6 bases and J 0 bases, with 12 bases left between them. Germline V gene sequence: CDR1 SNHLY, CDR2 FYNNEI. The CDR3 runs to 15 residues. The CDR3 protein is CASREDESSYNEQFF. Written as DNA, the CDR3 is TGTGCCAGCAGGGAGGACGAGAGCTCCTACAATGAGCAGTTCTTC.

The V call is TRBV5-1, the J call TRBJ2-7, with 10 nucleotides matching TRBD2. The length of the CDR3 is 14 residues. V shed 2 bases and J 6 bases; nucleotides not matched to a gene: 5. In germline, CDR1 is SGHRS, CDR2 YFSETQ. Here the CDR3 reads CASSLASGRAEQYF. The CDR3, as DNA: TGCGCCAGCAGCTTAGCTAGCGGGAGAGCCGAGCAGTACTTC. The full variable domain, rest sourced from reference TRBV5-1 and TRBJ2-7, is KAGVTQTPRYLIKTRGQQVTLSCSPISGHRSVSWYQQTPGQGLQFLFEYFSETQRNKGNFPGRFSGRQFSNSRSEMNVSTLELGDSALYLCASSLASGRAEQYFGPGTRLTVT.

Details on this clone: At the DNA level, this CDR3 is encoded by other sequences in the same sample as well. This chain connects TRBV5-1 to TRBJ2-7; D not resolved. The V and J ends lost 1 base and 0 bases respectively, with 11 bases between them. Germline V gene sequence: CDR1 SGHRS, CDR2 YFSETQ. This CDR3 has 15 residues. CDR3 region: CASSLTGTSSYEQYF. CDR3 nucleotides: TGCGCCAGCAGCTTGACCGGCACATCCTCCTACGAGCAGTACTTC.

This clone was picked up one time. This chain joins TRBV6-5 and TRBJ2-7; D remains ambiguous. The CDR3 is 13 residues long. Germline V lookup: CDR1 MNHEY, CDR2 SVGAGI. Trimming removed 7 bases at V and 6 bases at J, with 16 bases between. This chain's CDR3 is CASTPVGHGEQYF. In DNA form, the CDR3 reads TGTGCCAGCACCCCCGTTGGCCACGGCGAGCAGTACTTC.

The rearrangement joins TRBV5-1 to TRBJ2-7; D unresolved. Germline CDR1 reads SGHRS; CDR2 reads YFSETQ. The CDR3 contains 15 residues. V was cut by 6 bases and J by 2 bases, with 18 bases left in between. In DNA, the CDR3 is TGCGCCAGCAACCCCGACTGGGCCCCTGCCTACGAGCAGTACTTC. As protein: CASNPDWAPAYEQYF.

The chain recombines TRBV7-9 with TRBJ2-4; weak D call: TRBD1 (6 bases). CDR1 SEHNR and CDR2 FQNEAQ come from the germline V gene (reference sequence). This CDR3 comprises 14 residues. Trimming shortened V by 5 bases and J by 6 bases, and 14 bases separated the two germline ends. The CDR3 nucleotides read TGTGCCAGCAGCCCCTTTACAGGGTCAAACATTCAGTACTTC. Protein product: CASSPFTGSNIQYF.

This clone is a singleton in its sample. CDR3 coding DNA: TGCGCCAGCAGCGGGACTAGTGACAATGAGCAGTTCTTC. Amino acid sequence: CASSGTSDNEQFF. V and J are TRBV5-1 and TRBJ2-1; 8 nucleotides match TRBD2. This CDR3 has 13 amino acids. CDR1 and CDR2 (germline): SGHRS, YFSETQ. Trimming at V came to 4 bases and at J to 5 bases, leaving 2 bases not matched to a gene.

This clone has only a few counts. V usage is TRBV6-1 and J usage is TRBJ1-1; TRBD1 matches 7 bases. The germline CDR1 and CDR2 sequences are MNHNS and SASEGT. Losses at the gene ends were 6 bases for V and 1 base for J; bases not matched to a gene: 8. CDR3 length: 15 amino acids. Here the CDR3 reads CASSDRGRGNTEAFF. DNA of the CDR3: TGTGCCAGCAGCGATAGGGGGCGCGGGAACACTGAAGCTTTCTTT.

As concerns this clone: At the DNA level, this CDR3 is encoded by other sequences in the same sample as well. The V call is TRBV4-1, the J call TRBJ1-3; D is ambiguous. The CDR3 covers 16 residues. Germline CDR1 MGHRA, CDR2 YSYEKL. V lost 0 bases and J lost 0, with 9 bases in between. The CDR3 loop is CASSQDRMSSGNTIYF. The CDR3 bases are TGCGCCAGCAGCCAAGACAGGATGAGCTCTGGAAACACCATATATTTT.

The chain recombines TRBV7-9 with TRBJ2-2; D is uncertain. Germline V lookup: CDR1 SEHNR, CDR2 FQNEAQ (reference sequence). V gave up 5 bases and J gave up 2 bases, with 9 bases separating them. The CDR3 has 14 residues. In DNA, the CDR3 is TGTGCCAGCAGCGCAAGCACAAACACCGGGGAGCTGTTTTTT. It yields the protein CASSASTNTGELFF.

CDR3 in DNA: TGTGCCAGCAGCTTGGGGTGGGCCACCGGGGAGCTGTTTTTT. Its protein is CASSLGWATGELFF. J is TRBJ2-2 and V is TRBV28; no clear D. The CDR3 runs to 14 residues. Germline values: CDR1 MDHEN, CDR2 SYDVKM. Trimming removed 6 bases from V and 4 bases from J, with 12 bases in between. Full variable domain (rest looked up from reference TRBV28 and TRBJ2-2): DVKVTQSSRYLVKRTGEKVFLECVQDMDHENMFWYRQDPGLGLRLIYFSYDVKMKEKGDIPEGYSVSREKKERFSLILESASTNQTSMYLCASSLGWATGELFFGEGSRLTVL.

CDR3 in amino acids: CASSSPDRGALGYTF. For the CDR3, the DNA is TGTGCCAGCAGCTCGCCAGACAGGGGAGCCTTGGGCTACACCTTC. The chain links TRBV7-8 to TRBJ1-2, with 8 bases aligning to TRBD1. The germline V gene encodes CDR1 SGHVS and CDR2 FQNEAQ. The ends lost 4 bases at V and 8 bases at J; junction bases unmatched: 12. The CDR3 length is 15 residues.

This clone was observed a single time. The chain is built from TRBV11-2 and TRBJ1-2; 8 bases match TRBD1. The CDR3 has 17 amino acids. V lost 0 bases, J lost 4 bases, and 10 bases stayed unmatched. CDR1 is SGHAT, CDR2 FQNNGV, per germline. CDR3 residues: CASSLDLVGTGVYGYTF. CDR3 DNA sequence: TGTGCCAGCAGCTTAGATCTTGTTGGGACAGGCGTCTATGGCTACACCTTC.

To note about this clone: This specimen includes other DNA sequences encoding the same CDR3. The V and J genes are TRBV5-1 and TRBJ2-7, with D possibly TRBD2 on 5 matching bases. CDR3 size: 13 residues. Germline values: CDR1 SGHRS, CDR2 YFSETQ. Trimming stripped 0 bases from V and 4 bases from J, with 8 bases between. This CDR3 reads CASSLGTVYEQYF. As DNA, the CDR3 is TGCGCCAGCAGCTTGGGGACTGTTTACGAGCAGTACTTC. Together with reference TRBV5-1 and TRBJ2-7, the CDR3 gives the full variable domain: KAGVTQTPRYLIKTRGQQVTLSCSPISGHRSVSWYQQTPGQGLQFLFEYFSETQRNKGNFPGRFSGRQFSNSRSEMNVSTLELGDSALYLCASSLGTVYEQYFGPGTRLTVT.

The gene calls are TRBV6-5 and TRBJ2-2, with D possibly TRBD2 on 5 matching bases. CDR3 size: 13 residues. V dropped 10 bases and J dropped 4 bases, with 13 bases sitting between them. CDR1 is MNHEY and CDR2 is SVGAGI in the germline V gene. CDR3: CAILAPLTGELFF. DNA of the CDR3: TGTGCCATCCTAGCCCCACTCACCGGGGAGCTGTTTTTT.

The rearrangement links TRBV5-1 to TRBJ2-2; D is perhaps TRBD1 or TRBD2 (5 bases each). Germline values: CDR1 SGHRS, CDR2 YFSETQ. V was trimmed by 8 bases and J by 5 bases, leaving 16 bases between them. This CDR3 spans 14 amino acids. The CDR3 DNA sequence: TGCGCCAGAGCCAAGGGAGAGGGGACCGGGGAGCTGTTTTTT. Its protein is CARAKGEGTGELFF.

This chain links TRBV4-2 with TRBJ2-5, with D perhaps assigned TRBD1 or TRBD2 (5 bases each). Germline assignment: CDR1 LGHNA and CDR2 YNFKEQ. There are 15 residues in the CDR3. Trimming removed 0 bases from V and 7 bases from J, with 15 bases in between. The CDR3 coding sequence is TGTGCCAGCAGCCAAGAGGGAGAGGGGTTTGGGACCCAGTACTTC. The encoded protein is CASSQEGEGFGTQYF.

The rearrangement links TRBV2 to TRBJ2-3; 7 bases align to TRBD2. The V segment lost 6 bases and the J segment 2 bases; nucleotides outside the gene matches: 17. In germline, CDR1 is SNHLY, CDR2 FYNNEI. The CDR3 totals 18 residues. The CDR3 DNA reads TGTGCCAGCAGCGCTCCCAGGGAGGTTAGCGGGCTCACAGATACGCAGTATTTT. As protein: CASSAPREVSGLTDTQYF.

The V and J genes are TRBV27 and TRBJ2-7; 9 nucleotides agree with TRBD2. The CDR3 sequence is 18 residues long. Trimming at V came to 0 bases and at J to 4 bases, leaving 13 bases not matched to a gene. Germline CDR1 and CDR2: MNHEY and SMNVEV (reference sequence). The DNA for the CDR3 is TGTGCCAGCAGTTTATCCGGCCTGGTAGCGGGAGTCGGGTACGAGCAGTACTTC. It translates to CASSLSGLVAGVGYEQYF.

The J gene is TRBJ2-3, the V gene TRBV14; 9 nucleotides line up with TRBD2. This CDR3 region has 15 residues. Germline CDR1 reads SGHDN; CDR2 reads FVKESK. The ends lost 0 bases at V and 6 bases at J; junction bases unmatched: 4. CDR3 DNA sequence: TGTGCCAGCAGCCAAGATCCCAGCGGGAGGGATACGCAGTATTTT. Amino acid sequence: CASSQDPSGRDTQYF.